The 30 T cell receptor beta chains listed next were all sequenced from one sample in a study of CD8 T cells in Susac syndrome. Random hexamers were used to reverse transcribe the RNA input (roughly 0.5 to 1 ug). MiXCR was run by TCRdb on the immunoSEQ multiplex PCR reads, yielding one entry per CDR3 protein. The sample lists 180,000 or so distinct CDR3 sequences; more than 90% were seen once. The specimen was CD4+ T cells from PBMCs. The receptor source for this set is a human donor in good health.

V and J are TRBV20-1 and TRBJ2-5; the D is unclear. Germline V gene data show CDR1 as DFQATT and CDR2 as SNEGSKA (reference sequence). The CDR3 totals 11 residues. Trimming removed 1 base at V and 10 bases at J, with 10 bases between. CDR3 residues: CSARVLNGQYF. DNA of the CDR3: TGCAGTGCTAGAGTCTTGAATGGCCAGTACTTC.

This clonotype was detected only once. The CDR3 sequence is CASSSLDRGRQPQHF. CDR3 in DNA: TGTGCCAGCAGTTCACTCGACAGGGGGAGGCAGCCCCAGCATTTT. The chain joins TRBV27 to TRBJ1-5, with TRBD1 identical over 9 bases. The CDR3 is 15 residues long. Trimming at V came to 4 bases and at J to 7 bases, leaving 8 bases not matched to a gene. Germline CDR1 reads MNHEY; CDR2 reads SMNVEV (reference sequence).

This chain links TRBV3-1 with TRBJ1-2; D remains unclear. The germline V gene has CDR1 LGHDT and CDR2 YNNKEL (reference sequence). The CDR3 contains 14 residues. Deletions cut 0 bases from V and 5 bases from J, with 10 bases between. The CDR3, as DNA: TGTGCCAGCAGCCAAGATTCCGGATTTTATGGCTACACCTTC. It encodes CASSQDSGFYGYTF. Full variable domain (missing parts from reference TRBV3-1 and TRBJ1-2): DTAVSQTPKYLVTQMGNDKSIKCEQNLGHDTMYWYKQDSKKFLKIMFSYNNKELIINETVPNRFSPKSPDKAHLNLHINSLELGDSAVYFCASSQDSGFYGYTFGSGTRLTVV.

CDR3 sequence reads: CASSSLQWLEQFF. The CDR3 nucleotides read TGTGCCAGCAGCTCTCTACAGTGGCTTGAGCAGTTCTTC. The chain carries TRBV7-2 and TRBJ2-1; D unresolved. The V end was cut by 4 bases, the J end by 9 bases, with 13 bases between. Germline V gene sequence: CDR1 SGHTA, CDR2 FQGNSA. The CDR3 runs 13 residues. Full variable domain (rest looked up from reference TRBV7-2 and TRBJ2-1): GAGVSQSPSNKVTEKGKDVELRCDPISGHTALYWYRQSLGQGLEFLIYFQGNSAPDKSGLPSDRFSAERTGGSVSTLTIQRTQQEDSAVYLCASSSLQWLEQFFGPGTRLTVL.

This rearrangement joins TRBV7-9 to TRBJ2-1; no reliable D call. CDR1 and CDR2 from the germline V gene are SEHNR and FQNEAQ (reference sequence). The CDR3 is 12 amino acids. The CDR3 is CAGQKFDQAQFF. CDR3 bases: TGTGCGGGCCAAAAGTTCGACCAAGCGCAGTTCTTC.

The CDR3 DNA reads TGCAGCGCGGAACGAGGGGCACAGGATACGCAGTATTTT. Protein product: CSAERGAQDTQYF. This chain connects TRBV29-1 to TRBJ2-3; D may match TRBD1 or TRBD2 (5 bases each). The CDR3 spans 13 residues. The germline V gene encodes CDR1 SQVTM and CDR2 ANQGSEA. V was pared by 7 bases and J by 6 bases, with 17 bases between.

The genes are TRBV20-1 and TRBJ2-5; tentatively, D is TRBD1 or TRBD2 (5 bases each). Trimming stripped 3 bases from V and 0 bases from J, with 11 bases between. This CDR3 comprises 14 residues. Germline V lookup: CDR1 DFQATT, CDR2 SNEGSKA (reference sequence). CDR3 residues: CSASGTTYQETQYF. The CDR3 DNA is TGCAGTGCTAGCGGGACCACGTACCAAGAGACCCAGTACTTC.

J is TRBJ1-1 and V is TRBV20-1; TRBD1 might be the D (5 bases). The CDR3 spans 15 residues. V was clipped by 6 bases and J by 3 bases, with 20 bases between them. Germline V gene data show CDR1 as DFQATT and CDR2 as SNEGSKA (reference sequence). The CDR3 is CSAPPRAGTYTEAFF. CDR3 sequence (DNA): TGCAGTGCCCCCCCCCGGGCAGGGACTTACACTGAAGCTTTCTTT.

The chain joins TRBV9 to TRBJ2-1, with 11 bases matching TRBD1. Germline CDR1 is SGDLS and CDR2 is YYNGEE. Losses at the gene ends were 3 bases for V and 3 bases for J; bases not matched to a gene: 5. The CDR3 spans 16 residues. CDR3 DNA: TGTGCCAGCAGCGCCCCCGGGACAGGGGGCTACAATGAGCAGTTCTTC. Protein product: CASSAPGTGGYNEQFF.

This clonotype turned up a few times. The chain uses TRBV4-2 and TRBJ2-7, with 8 positions matching TRBD1. V trimming: 5 bases; J trimming: 6 bases; junction bases outside the gene matches: 12. Germline CDR1 LGHNA, CDR2 YNFKEQ. The CDR3 runs 15 residues. As DNA, the CDR3 is TGTGCCAGCAGCATAGAAGGTGGACAGGGCGGCGAGCAGTACTTC. Translated: CASSIEGGQGGEQYF.

The chain has TRBV7-9 and TRBJ2-7, with TRBD1 matching 7 bases. V lost 7 bases and J lost 4; bases outside the gene matches: 10. The CDR3 has 14 amino acids. CDR1 is SEHNR and CDR2 is FQNEAQ in the germline V gene (reference sequence). Here the CDR3 DNA reads TGTGCCAGCACCAAGCGACAGGGCGATTACGAGCAGTACTTC. Translating it yields CASTKRQGDYEQYF. Combining the CDR3 with reference TRBV7-9 and TRBJ2-7 gives the whole variable domain DTGVSQNPRHKITKRGQNVTFRCDPISEHNRLYWYRQTLGQGPEFLTYFQNEAQLEKSRLLSDRFSAERPKGSFSTLEIQRTEQGDSAMYLCASTKRQGDYEQYFGPGTRLTVT.

The chain is built from TRBV3-1 and TRBJ2-6; unclear D gene. The CDR3 runs to 14 residues. V was shortened by 3 bases and J by 12 bases, with 15 bases between the two germline ends. Germline V CDR1 and CDR2: LGHDT, YNNKEL (reference sequence). CDR3 nucleotide sequence: TGTGCCAGCAGCCATCCCTGGCAGCGCACCGTCCTGACTTTC. Residues: CASSHPWQRTVLTF.

The chain joins TRBV2 to TRBJ2-6, with D possibly matching TRBD1 (5 bases). Trimming pared 2 bases from V and 0 bases from J, leaving 8 bases between. CDR1 and CDR2 from the germline V gene are SNHLY and FYNNEI. The CDR3 totals 16 residues. Written as DNA, the CDR3 is TGTGCCAGCAGTGAATACAGGACCTCTGGGGCCAACGTCCTGACTTTC. It specifies CASSEYRTSGANVLTF.

The chain combines TRBV5-1 with TRBJ1-1; 7 nucleotides agree with TRBD1. Per the germline V gene, CDR1 is SGHRS and CDR2 is YFSETQ. The V and J ends lost 4 bases and 1 base, in that order; junction bases with no gene match: 4. The CDR3 sequence is 14 residues long. CDR3 nucleotide sequence: TGCGCCAGCAGCGACGGGACAGCGAACACTGAAGCTTTCTTT. The encoded protein is CASSDGTANTEAFF.

The chain employs TRBV12-3 or TRBV12-4 and TRBJ1-4, with 9 bases aligning to TRBD1. The CDR3 loop spans 14 amino acids. The V gene end was trimmed by 6 bases and the J gene end by 6 bases; junction bases not matched to a gene: 5. DNA for the CDR3: TGTGCCAGCAGCCGACAGGGGGGATATGAAAAACTGTTTTTT. Its protein is CASSRQGGYEKLFF.

The CDR3 region is CSASSAGGARVDTQYF. In DNA form, the CDR3 reads TGCAGTGCTAGCTCAGCGGGGGGGGCCAGGGTAGATACGCAGTATTTT. The rearrangement joins TRBV20-1 to TRBJ2-3, with 10 positions matching TRBD2. The germline gives CDR1 DFQATT, CDR2 SNEGSKA (reference sequence). This CDR3 is 16 amino acids long. V gave up 3 bases and J gave up 5 bases; unmatched junction bases: 11.

This sequence joins TRBV5-1 and TRBJ1-1; TRBD1 matches 7 bases. The CDR3 is 14 amino acids. Germline CDR1 reads SGHRS; CDR2 reads YFSETQ. V dropped 4 bases and J dropped 5; count of bases not matched to a gene: 8. The CDR3 sequence is CASSAQGGGTEAFF. Here the CDR3 DNA reads TGCGCCAGCAGCGCTCAGGGGGGTGGAACTGAAGCTTTCTTT. Based on the CDR3 plus reference TRBV5-1 and TRBJ1-1, the full variable domain is KAGVTQTPRYLIKTRGQQVTLSCSPISGHRSVSWYQQTPGQGLQFLFEYFSETQRNKGNFPGRFSGRQFSNSRSEMNVSTLELGDSALYLCASSAQGGGTEAFFGQGTRLTVV.

Note on this clonotype: The germline gene is not matched at one end of the junction; a read error may be the cause. V gene TRBV3-1 combines with J gene TRBJ2-1, with 8 nucleotides matching TRBD2. The CDR3 is made up of 14 amino acids. CDR1 is LGHDT and CDR2 is YNNKEL in the germline V gene (reference sequence). The CDR3, as DNA: TGTGCCAGCAGCCCCGGCGGGCTAGCGGGCCTGGGTGGATTC. It is translated as CASSPGGLAGLGGF.

V is TRBV4-2 and J is TRBJ1-4; D possibly corresponds to TRBD1 (5 bases). There are 14 residues in the CDR3. CDR1 is LGHNA, CDR2 YNFKEQ, per germline. V lost 4 bases to trimming and J lost 8 bases, with 14 bases between them. This CDR3 reads CASSPGKGREKLFF. In DNA form, the CDR3 reads TGTGCCAGCAGCCCGGGGAAGGGACGCGAAAAACTGTTTTTT.

V usage is TRBV10-3 and J usage is TRBJ2-5; 8 positions agree with TRBD1. After removal of 10 bases from V and 4 bases from J, the junction contained 5 bases not matched to a gene. Germline CDR1 reads ENHRY; CDR2 reads SYGVKD. The CDR3 contains 12 residues. The CDR3 reads CATGQGPETQYF. The CDR3 coding sequence is TGTGCCACCGGACAGGGTCCAGAGACCCAGTACTTC.

This clonotype has just a few counts. The chain links TRBV18 to TRBJ1-1, with TRBD1 matching 8 bases. This CDR3 has 13 amino acids. Losses at the gene ends were 6 bases for V and 4 bases for J; bases not matched to a gene: 4. Germline V gene sequence: CDR1 KGHSH, CDR2 LQKENI. The CDR3 sequence is CASSRTGSTEAFF. In nucleotides, the CDR3 is TGTGCCAGCTCGCGGACAGGGAGCACTGAAGCTTTCTTT.

The genes are TRBV12-3 or TRBV12-4 and TRBJ1-2; D is uncertain. Trimming took off 6 bases at V and 6 bases at J, with 14 bases between the two ends. This CDR3 contains 13 residues. CDR3 protein: CASSVTPGHGYTF. CDR3 DNA sequence: TGTGCCAGCAGCGTGACCCCCGGGCATGGCTACACCTTC.

The gene calls are TRBV20-1 and TRBJ2-5; D call uncertain. Trimming cost V 6 bases and J 0 bases, with 2 bases left between them. The CDR3 runs 10 residues. The V gene's germline CDR1 is DFQATT and CDR2 SNEGSKA (reference sequence). CDR3 amino acids: CSAHQETQYF. CDR3 bases: TGCAGTGCACACCAAGAGACCCAGTACTTC.

The rearrangement links TRBV29-1 to TRBJ2-3; 8 nucleotides line up with TRBD2. Germline CDR1 reads SQVTM; CDR2 reads ANQGSEA. V shed 7 bases and J 3 bases; nucleotides not matched to a gene: 6. The CDR3 contains 13 residues. CDR3 protein: CSGGGRLTDTQYF. CDR3 bases: TGCAGCGGTGGCGGGAGGTTGACAGATACGCAGTATTTT.

This rearrangement joins TRBV25-1 to TRBJ2-1, with TRBD2 matching over 8 bases. Germline trimming cut 3 bases from V and 10 bases from J; bases unmatched to any gene: 14. CDR1 and CDR2 from the germline V gene are MGHDK and SYGVNS. This CDR3 region has 16 residues. The CDR3 DNA follows: TGTGCCAGCAGTGATTCAAGACGGGGGGGCTATGGCGAGCAGTTCTTC. This encodes CASSDSRRGGYGEQFF. The full variable domain, completed using reference TRBV25-1 and TRBJ2-1, is EADIYQTPRYLVIGTGKKITLECSQTMGHDKMYWYQQDPGMELHLIHYSYGVNSTEKGDLSSESTVSRIRTEHFPLTLESARPSHTSQYLCASSDSRRGGYGEQFFGPGTRLTVL.

The chain carries TRBV20-1 and TRBJ1-1, with D tentatively TRBD1 (6 bases). The CDR3 sequence is 16 residues long. Germline V CDR1 and CDR2: DFQATT, SNEGSKA (reference sequence). V was shortened by 1 base and J by 0 bases, with 15 bases between the two germline ends. The DNA of the CDR3 is TGCAGTGCTAGAGGGGTCCCGGGACAAATGAACACTGAAGCTTTCTTT. This gives the protein CSARGVPGQMNTEAFF.

V gene TRBV24-1 combines with J gene TRBJ2-1; 8 bases are a match to TRBD2. V lost 7 bases, J lost 6 bases, and 13 bases stayed unmatched. The CDR3 covers 16 residues. The germline gives CDR1 KGHDR, CDR2 SFDVKD. The CDR3 sequence is CATSSGLDKVRNEQFF. CDR3 bases: TGTGCCACCAGCTCGGGACTAGATAAGGTCCGCAATGAGCAGTTCTTC.

This chain uses TRBV19 with TRBJ2-6; D is undetermined. This CDR3 is built from 17 residues. The germline gives CDR1 LNHDA, CDR2 SQIVND (reference sequence). V lost 6 bases, J lost 2 bases, and 17 bases lay in between. This CDR3 is CASRRTPGSPGANVLTF. CDR3 DNA: TGTGCCAGTAGACGGACCCCCGGCTCCCCTGGGGCCAACGTCCTGACTTTC.

This chain uses TRBV20-1 with TRBJ2-1; 7 positions match TRBD2. The CDR3 loop spans 14 amino acids. Germline V gene sequence: CDR1 DFQATT, CDR2 SNEGSKA (reference sequence). Trimming at V came to 2 bases and at J to 10 bases, leaving 11 bases not matched to a gene. CDR3 sequence reads: CSARPPGGVGEQFF. The CDR3 bases are TGCAGTGCTAGACCCCCTGGGGGGGTGGGCGAGCAGTTCTTC.

The chain is built from TRBV7-2 and TRBJ2-1; possible D gene TRBD2, 6 bases. The CDR3 has 14 amino acids. CDR1 is SGHTA, CDR2 FQGNSA, per germline. The germline V and J ends were trimmed by 5 bases and 5 bases, with 13 bases remaining between them. CDR3 bases: TGTGCCAGCAGCCCCATGGCGGGGAACAATGAGCAGTTCTTC. Its translation is CASSPMAGNNEQFF.